What follows is one T cell receptor (beta chain) and its context. The sample's time point: peak reinfection, 3 to 8 weeks after reinfection detection. The sorted cells went straight to TCR sequencing with no prior in vitro expansion. Donors came from people who inject drugs enrolled in HEPCO, Canada. This sample is part of a study of memory CD8 T cells in hepatitis C reinfection. Across the study: Peak reinfection samples were taken 3 to 8 weeks after detection.

Sequencing used immunoSEQ multiplex PCR; TCRdb keeps in-frame clones, though not all of them. The repertoire has some 40,000 clones, roughly 90% of them found once; the top ten carry around 1.2%. Germline-derived CDR1 and CDR2 are MNHEY and SMNVEV (reference sequence). The CDR3 runs 15 residues. The V end lost 5 bases, the J end lost 4 bases, and 15 bases lay between the germline ends. Sample: naive CD8+ T cells sorted from blood. The clonotype was recovered from a man in his late teens or twenties with hepatitis C virus infection. The chain recombines TRBV27 with TRBJ1-5, with a tentative D call TRBD1 (6 bases). CDR3 bases: TGTGCCAGCAGTCCCCCCCCGGACAGAAATCAGCCCCAGCATTTT. Amino acid sequence: CASSPPPDRNQPQHF.